This T cell receptor (beta chain) originates from a study of OX40 agonist ivuxolimab in advanced cancers. In the study overall: Patients were given ivuxolimab, an antibody that agonizes OX40 (CD134).

This CDR3 region has 15 residues. Germline V gene lookup returns CDR1 SGHNT and CDR2 YYREEE (reference sequence). The J segment lost 6 bases and the V segment lost 0 bases, leaving 4 bases of the junction unmatched. Assay used: immunoSEQ multiplex PCR; TCRdb lists only in-frame clones, some missing. This table has fewer than 85,000 clones, around 85% appearing once. Whole-study results and caveats: Researchers did not determine the expanded peripheral T cells' antigen specificity.

On this clone: Its specificity is unknown.

This TCR was recovered from an adult with an advanced solid tumor such as melanoma, head and neck, liver or kidney cancer. Sequencing used CD4+ or CD8+ T cells sorted from blood, obtained in a trial of the OX40 agonist ivuxolimab. The J gene is TRBJ2-1, the V gene TRBV5-4; TRBD2 aligns across 9 bases. CDR3 residues: CASSLGAGGSNEQFF. CDR3 nucleotide sequence: TGTGCCAGCAGCTTGGGAGCGGGGGGTTCCAATGAGCAGTTCTTC.